A selection of T cell receptor beta chains follows, all from one sample in a study of cytomegalovirus exposure and HLA in healthy donors. Assay: immunoSEQ multiplex PCR; the TCRdb copy retains only in-frame clones and omits some. Altogether 100,000 to 150,000 clones are present, around 73% being singletons, with the ten largest covering under 1.5%. Sequencing input: PBMCs. The receptors come from a female donor in good health and CMV-seronegative. Each CDR3 is given with its conserved first and last residue. The D gene is left open where the match is weak. Clone size appears in some rows only: once, few, many, or a class for an expanded clone.

>.|TRBV9|TRBD1|TRBJ1-2
TGTGCCAGCAGCGAGGGGGACAGGGGCTATGGCTACACCTTC
CASSEGDRGYGYTF
>.|TRBV19|TRBD1|TRBJ1-4
TGTGCCAGTAGTATTGGGACAGGGCCAGAAAAACTGTTTTTT
CASSIGTGPEKLFF
>.|TRBV12-5|.|TRBJ2-5
TGTGCTAGTGGTTTCTCAGGGGCCTCAGAGACCCAGTACTTC
CASGFSGASETQYF
>once|TRBV5-4|TRBD2|TRBJ2-1
TGTGCCAGCAGCTTGATCGGGAGGGGAAATGAGCAGTTCTTC
CASSLIGRGNEQFF
>few|TRBV7-9|TRBD1|TRBJ2-7
TGTTCCTCAGGGGGCTACGAGCAGTACTTC
CSSGGYEQYF
>once|TRBV9|.|TRBJ1-4
TGTGCCAGCAGCCCCGGGACGTCCTCGGGAGGTGAAAAACTGTTTTTT
CASSPGTSSGGEKLFF
>.|TRBV7-9|TRBD1|TRBJ2-5
TGTGCCAGCAGCTTCGACAGGGGGGAAGAGACCCAGTACTTC
CASSFDRGEETQYF
>.|TRBV4-1|TRBD1|TRBJ1-5
TGCGCCAGCAGCCCCTGGACAGGGGAAAGCAATCAGCCCCAGCATTTT
CASSPWTGESNQPQHF
>.|TRBV28|TRBD1|TRBJ1-1
TGTGCCAGCTTGCCGACAGGGGAGGGCACTGAAGCTTTCTTT
CASLPTGEGTEAFF
>.|TRBV28|.|TRBJ2-2
TGTGCCAGCACCATCACCGGGGAGCTGTTTTTT
CASTITGELFF
>.|TRBV29-1|TRBD1|TRBJ1-4
TGCAGCGCAAGGACAGGGGCGAACGAAAAACTGTTTTTT
CSARTGANEKLFF
>.|TRBV6-5|.|TRBJ2-2
TGTGCCAGCAGTTACTTGGCTGAGGCGAACACCGGGGAGCTGTTTTTT
CASSYLAEANTGELFF
>.|TRBV11-2|TRBD1|TRBJ1-5
TGTGCCAGCAGCCAAGGACAGGGGCAGCCCCAGCATTTT
CASSQGQGQPQHF
>.|TRBV29-1|.|TRBJ1-1
TGCAGCGTTGAGTTAAGAACCAGGACTGAAGCTTTCTTT
CSVELRTRTEAFF
>few|TRBV7-2|TRBD1|TRBJ2-3
TGTGCCAGCAGCTGGGGACAGGTCACAGATACGCAGTATTTT
CASSWGQVTDTQYF
>.|TRBV6-4|TRBD2|TRBJ2-4
TGTGCCAGCAGTGACTGGGCTAGCGGGCTAGCCAAAAACATTCAGTACTTC
CASSDWASGLAKNIQYF
>.|TRBV25-1|TRBD1|TRBJ2-6
TGTGCCAGCAGTGACGGGACAGAAATCTCTGGGGCCAACGTCCTGACTTTC
CASSDGTEISGANVLTF
>.|TRBV4-2|TRBD2|TRBJ2-3
TGTGCCAGCAGCCAAGGCCTGACTAGCGGGAGGGCCTTACTCTCCACAGATACGCAGTATTTT
CASSQGLTSGRALLSTDTQYF
>.|TRBV10-3|TRBD2|TRBJ2-1
TGTGCCATCAGTGCGGGGACTAGCGGGAGGTACAATGAGCAGTTCTTC
CAISAGTSGRYNEQFF
>.|TRBV5-1|TRBD1|TRBJ2-1
TGCGCCAGCAGCCTTGGACAGGGATTGAATGAGCAGTTCTTC
CASSLGQGLNEQFF
>.|TRBV28|TRBD1|TRBJ1-1
TGTGCCAGCAGTTTGGGGACAGCTTTGAACACTGAAGCTTTCTTT
CASSLGTALNTEAFF
>few|TRBV9|.|TRBJ2-2
TGTGCCAGCAGCGTATGGGCAGATAACACCGGGGAGCTGTTTTTT
CASSVWADNTGELFF